The sequence of this TCR beta chain was determined in a study of long-term antiretroviral therapy in people with HIV. Broader study findings: Clonal expansions arising prior to ART prevailed in the repertoire at every time point.

The authors ran the immunoSEQ assay, v3.0, at survey level. Sequencing of each sample targeted about 35,000-50,000 T-cell genomes. The repertoire was sequenced with immunoSEQ multiplex PCR; TCRdb's copy has only in-frame clones and lacks some. This repertoire shows 25,000 to 30,000 clones, 70% to 90% found once; its top ten account for roughly 5%. Note on this clone: The target antigen is unknown.

This TCR came from a woman between 25 and 40 years old with HIV. This specimen was unsorted PBMCs, taken 0.8 years after starting antiretroviral therapy.

The CDR3 protein is CATSRDRRDSGEQFF. Here the CDR3 DNA reads TGTGCCACCAGCAGAGATCGCAGGGACAGCGGTGAGCAGTTCTTC. The chain uses TRBV15 and TRBJ2-1; TRBD1 agrees at 7 bases. The CDR3 is 15 residues long. The germline V gene has CDR1 LNHNV and CDR2 YYDKDF (reference sequence). V lost 0 bases and J lost 9; bases outside the gene matches: 8.